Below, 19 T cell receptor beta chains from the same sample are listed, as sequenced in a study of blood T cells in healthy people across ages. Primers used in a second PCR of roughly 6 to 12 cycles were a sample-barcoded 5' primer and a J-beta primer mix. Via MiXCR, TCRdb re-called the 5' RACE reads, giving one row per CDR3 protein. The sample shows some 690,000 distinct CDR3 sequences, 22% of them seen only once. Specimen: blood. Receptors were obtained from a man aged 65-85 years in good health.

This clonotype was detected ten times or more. The CDR3 DNA is TGCAGTGCTAGCGGGACAGGACATGGCTACACCTTC. Its translation is CSASGTGHGYTF. The chain carries TRBV20-1 and TRBJ1-2; TRBD1 matches at 8 bases. Germline V lookup: CDR1 DFQATT, CDR2 SNEGSKA (reference sequence). The CDR3 is 12 residues long. V lost 3 bases to trimming and J lost 6 bases; unmatched junction nucleotides: 3.

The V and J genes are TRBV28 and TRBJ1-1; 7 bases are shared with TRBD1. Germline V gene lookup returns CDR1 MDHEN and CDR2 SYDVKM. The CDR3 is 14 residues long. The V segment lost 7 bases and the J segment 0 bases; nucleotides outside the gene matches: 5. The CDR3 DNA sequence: TGTGCCAGCATTAGGGGGCCTTTGAACACTGAAGCTTTCTTT. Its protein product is CASIRGPLNTEAFF.

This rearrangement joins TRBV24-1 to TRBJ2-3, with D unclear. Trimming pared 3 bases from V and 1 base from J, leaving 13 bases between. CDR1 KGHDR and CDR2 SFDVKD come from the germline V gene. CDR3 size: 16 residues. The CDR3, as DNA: TGTGCCACCAGTGATCCCGACGGACGTGGCACAGATACGCAGTATTTT. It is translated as CATSDPDGRGTDTQYF.

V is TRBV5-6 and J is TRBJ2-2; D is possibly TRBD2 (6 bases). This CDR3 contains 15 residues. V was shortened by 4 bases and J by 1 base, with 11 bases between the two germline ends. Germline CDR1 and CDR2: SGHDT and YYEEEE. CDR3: CASSRGTLNTGELFF. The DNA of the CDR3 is TGTGCCAGCAGCCGGGGGACTTTGAACACCGGGGAGCTGTTTTTT.

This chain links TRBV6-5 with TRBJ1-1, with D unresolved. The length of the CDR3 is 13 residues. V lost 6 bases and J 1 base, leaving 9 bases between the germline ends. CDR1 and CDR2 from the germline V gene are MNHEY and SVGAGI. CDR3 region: CASRKRGNTEAFF. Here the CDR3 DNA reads TGTGCCAGCAGAAAACGGGGGAACACTGAAGCTTTCTTT.

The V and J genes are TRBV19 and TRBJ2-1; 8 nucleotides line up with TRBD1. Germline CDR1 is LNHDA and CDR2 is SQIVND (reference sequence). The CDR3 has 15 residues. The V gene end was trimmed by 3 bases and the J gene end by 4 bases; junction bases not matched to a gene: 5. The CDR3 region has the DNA TGTGCCAGTAGTATCGGGGACAGGCGATACAATGAGCAGTTCTTC. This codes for CASSIGDRRYNEQFF.

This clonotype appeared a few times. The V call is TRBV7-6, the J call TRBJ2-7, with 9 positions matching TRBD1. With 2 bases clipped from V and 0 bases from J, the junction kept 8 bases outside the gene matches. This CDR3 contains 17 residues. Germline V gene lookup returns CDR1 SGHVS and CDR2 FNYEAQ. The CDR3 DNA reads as TGTGCCAGCAGCTTATACCCGGGGGACAGGGCCTCCTACGAGCAGTACTTC. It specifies CASSLYPGDRASYEQYF.

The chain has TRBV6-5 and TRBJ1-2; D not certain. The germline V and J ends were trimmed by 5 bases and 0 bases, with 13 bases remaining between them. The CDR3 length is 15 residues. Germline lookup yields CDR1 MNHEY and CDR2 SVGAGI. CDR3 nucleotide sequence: TGTGCCAGCAGTCCTCGCCCAGCCTCTAACTATGGCTACACCTTC. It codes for CASSPRPASNYGYTF.

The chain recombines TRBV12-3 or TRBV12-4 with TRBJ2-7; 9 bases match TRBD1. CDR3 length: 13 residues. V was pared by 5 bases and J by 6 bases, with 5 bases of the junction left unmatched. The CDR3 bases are TGTGCCAGCAGTCGGGACAGGGATCGCGAGCAGTACTTC. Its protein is CASSRDRDREQYF.

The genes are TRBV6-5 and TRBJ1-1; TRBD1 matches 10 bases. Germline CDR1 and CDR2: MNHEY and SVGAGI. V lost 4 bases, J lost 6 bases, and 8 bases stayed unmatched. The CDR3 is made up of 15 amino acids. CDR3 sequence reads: CASSSRTGGTPEAFF. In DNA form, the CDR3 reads TGTGCCAGCAGTTCCAGGACAGGGGGGACCCCTGAAGCTTTCTTT.

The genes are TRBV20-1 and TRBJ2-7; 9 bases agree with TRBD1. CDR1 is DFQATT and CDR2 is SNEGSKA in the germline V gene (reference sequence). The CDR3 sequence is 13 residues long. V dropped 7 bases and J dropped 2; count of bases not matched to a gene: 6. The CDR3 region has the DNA TGCAGTGAGAAGGACAGGGGAACCTACGAGCAGTACTTC. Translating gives CSEKDRGTYEQYF.

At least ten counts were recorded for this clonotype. In DNA form, the CDR3 reads TGCAGCGTGGGGACAGGCCATGGCTACACCTTC. It codes for CSVGTGHGYTF. The chain joins TRBV29-1 to TRBJ1-2; 8 bases line up with TRBD1. The CDR3 totals 11 residues. CDR1 is SQVTM and CDR2 is ANQGSEA in the germline V gene. Trimming cost V 6 bases and J 6 bases; bases outside gene matches: 3.

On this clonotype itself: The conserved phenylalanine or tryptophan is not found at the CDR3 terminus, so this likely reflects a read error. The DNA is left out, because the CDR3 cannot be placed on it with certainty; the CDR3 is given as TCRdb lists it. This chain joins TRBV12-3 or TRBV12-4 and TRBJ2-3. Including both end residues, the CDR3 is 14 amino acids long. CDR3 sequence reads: CASTRRVRTDAEYS.

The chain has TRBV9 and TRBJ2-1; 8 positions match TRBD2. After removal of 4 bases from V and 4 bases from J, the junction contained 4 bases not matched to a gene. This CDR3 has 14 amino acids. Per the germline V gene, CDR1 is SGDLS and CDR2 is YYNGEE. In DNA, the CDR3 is TGTGCCAGCAGCACTAGCGGCCCGTACAATGAGCAGTTCTTC. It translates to CASSTSGPYNEQFF.

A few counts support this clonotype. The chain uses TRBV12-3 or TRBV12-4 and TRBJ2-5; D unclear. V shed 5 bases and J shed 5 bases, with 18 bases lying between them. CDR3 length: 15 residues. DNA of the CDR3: TGTGCCAGCAGTCGACGGATAGTCGATGGGGAGACCCAGTACTTC. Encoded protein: CASSRRIVDGETQYF.

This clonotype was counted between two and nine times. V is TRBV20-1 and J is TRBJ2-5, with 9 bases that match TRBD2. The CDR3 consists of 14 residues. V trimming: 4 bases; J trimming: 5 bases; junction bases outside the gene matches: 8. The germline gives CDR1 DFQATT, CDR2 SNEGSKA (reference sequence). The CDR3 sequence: CSATGGGLAETQYF. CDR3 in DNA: TGCAGTGCTACAGGAGGTGGACTAGCGGAGACCCAGTACTTC.

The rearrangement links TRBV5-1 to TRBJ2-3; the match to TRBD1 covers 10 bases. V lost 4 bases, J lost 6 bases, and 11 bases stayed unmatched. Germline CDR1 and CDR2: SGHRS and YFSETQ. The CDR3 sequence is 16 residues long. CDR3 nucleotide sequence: TGCGCCAGCAGCACCGAACCGGGACAGGGGATGGATACGCAGTATTTT. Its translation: CASSTEPGQGMDTQYF.

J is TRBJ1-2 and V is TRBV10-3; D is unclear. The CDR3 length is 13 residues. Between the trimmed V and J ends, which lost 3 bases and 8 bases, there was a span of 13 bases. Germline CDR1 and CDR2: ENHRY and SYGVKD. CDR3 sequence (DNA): TGTGCCATCAGTGACAGATCGTCCTTAGGCTACACCTTC. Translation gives CAISDRSSLGYTF.

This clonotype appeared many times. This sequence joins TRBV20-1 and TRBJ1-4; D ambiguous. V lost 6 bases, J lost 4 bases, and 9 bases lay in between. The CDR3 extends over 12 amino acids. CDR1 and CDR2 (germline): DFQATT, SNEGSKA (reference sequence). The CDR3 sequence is CSARPDNEKLFF. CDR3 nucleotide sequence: TGCAGTGCGCGACCTGATAATGAAAAACTGTTTTTT.